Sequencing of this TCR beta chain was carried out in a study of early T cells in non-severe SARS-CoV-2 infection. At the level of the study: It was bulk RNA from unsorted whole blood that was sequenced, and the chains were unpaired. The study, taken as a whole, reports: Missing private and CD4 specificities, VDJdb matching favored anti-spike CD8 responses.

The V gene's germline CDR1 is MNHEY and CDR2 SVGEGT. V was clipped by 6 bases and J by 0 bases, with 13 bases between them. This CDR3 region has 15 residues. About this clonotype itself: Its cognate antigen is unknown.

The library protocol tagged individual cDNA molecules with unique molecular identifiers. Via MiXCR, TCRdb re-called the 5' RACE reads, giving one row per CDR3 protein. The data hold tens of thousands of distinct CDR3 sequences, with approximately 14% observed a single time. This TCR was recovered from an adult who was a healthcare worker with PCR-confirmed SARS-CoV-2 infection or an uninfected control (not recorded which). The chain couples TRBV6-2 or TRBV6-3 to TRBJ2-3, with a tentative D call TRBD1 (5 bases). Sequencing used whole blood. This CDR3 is CASSLTVSSTDTQYF. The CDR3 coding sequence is TGTGCCAGCAGCCTGACAGTTTCGAGCACAGATACGCAGTATTTT.